This record looks at one T cell receptor (beta chain) sequence and its context. With a J-beta primer mix and a sample-barcoded 5' primer, a second PCR ran about 7 to 11 cycles. Via MiXCR, TCRdb re-called the 5' RACE reads, giving one row per CDR3 protein. The sample yields hundreds of thousands of distinct CDR3 sequences, over 20% seen once. Per-sample PBMC isolation yielded at least 7 million cells. The data were taken from a study of blood T cells in healthy people across ages. The CDR3 spans 15 residues. Germline CDR1 reads KGHDR; CDR2 reads SFDVKD. The trim removed 4 bases at V and 2 bases at J, leaving 4 bases unmatched.

This chain joins TRBV24-1 and TRBJ2-7; 10 positions agree with TRBD2. The TCR comes from an older man in good health. Sequences were obtained from blood. CDR3: CATSDQLAGPYEQYF. In DNA, the CDR3 is TGTGCCACCAGTGACCAACTAGCGGGGCCCTACGAGCAGTACTTC.